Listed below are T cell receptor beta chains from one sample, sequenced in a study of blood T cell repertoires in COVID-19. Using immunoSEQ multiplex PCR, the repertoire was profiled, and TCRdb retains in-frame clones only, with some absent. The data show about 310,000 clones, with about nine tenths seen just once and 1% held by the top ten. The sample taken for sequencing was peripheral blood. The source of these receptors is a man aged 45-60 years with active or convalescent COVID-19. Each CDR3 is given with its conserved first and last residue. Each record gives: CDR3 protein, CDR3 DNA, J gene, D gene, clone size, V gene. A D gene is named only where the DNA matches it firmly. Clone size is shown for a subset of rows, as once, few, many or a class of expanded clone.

CDR3 protein: CASSYSAALPTYEQYF
CDR3 DNA: TGTGCCAGCAGTTACTCTGCGGCGCTCCCAACCTACGAGCAGTACTTC
J gene: TRBJ2-7
D gene: NA
clone size: NA
V gene: TRBV6-2/TRBV6-3

CDR3 protein: CAWRARVGKAFF
CDR3 DNA: TGTGCCTGGAGGGCCAGGGTAGGGAAAGCTTTCTTT
J gene: TRBJ1-1
D gene: NA
clone size: NA
V gene: TRBV30

CDR3 protein: CASSQEVTSGRGGTGELFF
CDR3 DNA: TGTGCCAGCAGCCAAGAAGTGACTAGCGGGAGAGGTGGCACCGGGGAGCTGTTTTTT
J gene: TRBJ2-2
D gene: TRBD2
clone size: NA
V gene: TRBV4-2

CDR3 protein: CASSQELAGDYNEQFF
CDR3 DNA: TGCGCCAGCAGCCAAGAACTAGCGGGGGACTACAATGAGCAGTTCTTC
J gene: TRBJ2-1
D gene: TRBD2
clone size: NA
V gene: TRBV4-3

CDR3 protein: CAWSEGQANTGELFF
CDR3 DNA: TGTGCCTGGAGTGAAGGACAGGCGAACACCGGGGAGCTGTTTTTT
J gene: TRBJ2-2
D gene: TRBD1
clone size: NA
V gene: TRBV30

CDR3 protein: CASRRETNEQYF
CDR3 DNA: TGTGCCAGCAGAAGGGAGACAAACGAGCAGTACTTC
J gene: TRBJ2-7
D gene: NA
clone size: few
V gene: TRBV2

CDR3 protein: CASSVVAQGATDTQYF
CDR3 DNA: TGTGCCAGCAGCGTAGTAGCTCAGGGGGCGACAGATACGCAGTATTTT
J gene: TRBJ2-3
D gene: TRBD1
clone size: NA
V gene: TRBV9

CDR3 protein: CASSRAGTGNTIYF
CDR3 DNA: TGTGCCAGCAGTAGAGCCGGGACTGGAAACACCATATATTTT
J gene: TRBJ1-3
D gene: NA
clone size: NA
V gene: TRBV27

CDR3 protein: CATSDPGQPSNQPQHF
CDR3 DNA: TGTGCCACCAGTGATCCGGGACAGCCTAGCAATCAGCCCCAGCATTTT
J gene: TRBJ1-5
D gene: TRBD1
clone size: few
V gene: TRBV24-1

CDR3 protein: CASSRGTGPNSPLHF
CDR3 DNA: TGTGCCAGCAGCCGAGGGACAGGACCTAATTCACCCCTCCACTTT
J gene: TRBJ1-6
D gene: TRBD1
clone size: NA
V gene: TRBV7-9

CDR3 protein: CASRPLRGAYEQYF
CDR3 DNA: TGTGCCAGCAGACCTCTCAGGGGGGCCTACGAGCAGTACTTC
J gene: TRBJ2-7
D gene: NA
clone size: NA
V gene: TRBV6-5

CDR3 protein: CASSISNTGELFF
CDR3 DNA: TGTGCCAGCAGTATATCTAACACCGGGGAGCTGTTTTTT
J gene: TRBJ2-2
D gene: NA
clone size: once
V gene: TRBV12-3/TRBV12-4

CDR3 protein: CASSQADRYYGYTF
CDR3 DNA: TGCGCCAGCAGCCAAGCGGACAGGTACTATGGCTACACCTTC
J gene: TRBJ1-2
D gene: TRBD1
clone size: NA
V gene: TRBV4-1

CDR3 protein: CASRQRQGGMNTEAFF
CDR3 DNA: TGTGCCAGCAGACAAAGACAGGGGGGTATGAACACTGAAGCTTTCTTT
J gene: TRBJ1-1
D gene: TRBD1
clone size: once
V gene: TRBV28

CDR3 protein: CASSGTVTYEQYF
CDR3 DNA: TGTGCCAGCAGTGGGACAGTTACCTACGAGCAGTACTTC
J gene: TRBJ2-7
D gene: NA
clone size: NA
V gene: TRBV2

CDR3 protein: CASSYRGDTQYF
CDR3 DNA: TGTGCCAGCAGTTACAGAGGCGATACGCAGTATTTT
J gene: TRBJ2-3
D gene: NA
clone size: few
V gene: TRBV6-6

CDR3 protein: CASSEGDRDEKLFF
CDR3 DNA: TGTGCCAGCAGTGAAGGGGACAGGGATGAAAAACTGTTTTTT
J gene: TRBJ1-4
D gene: TRBD1
clone size: NA
V gene: TRBV6-1

CDR3 protein: CATTLGLAGVETQYF
CDR3 DNA: TGTGCCACAACCTTGGGACTAGCGGGGGTGGAGACCCAGTACTTC
J gene: TRBJ2-5
D gene: TRBD2
clone size: NA
V gene: TRBV7-9

CDR3 protein: CASSRLSGAAIGYTF
CDR3 DNA: TGTGCCAGCAGCCGCCTCTCTGGGGCAGCCATTGGCTACACCTTC
J gene: TRBJ1-2
D gene: NA
clone size: NA
V gene: TRBV7-9

CDR3 protein: CASSSTQGKSYGYTF
CDR3 DNA: TGTGCCAGCAGTTCTACGCAGGGGAAGAGCTATGGCTACACCTTC
J gene: TRBJ1-2
D gene: NA
clone size: NA
V gene: TRBV6-5

CDR3 protein: CASSIVRGNYGYTF
CDR3 DNA: TGTGCCAGTAGTATAGTACGGGGGAACTATGGCTACACCTTC
J gene: TRBJ1-2
D gene: NA
clone size: NA
V gene: TRBV19

CDR3 protein: CASSGLGGLGNNEQFF
CDR3 DNA: TGTGCCAGCAGTGGGCTGGGGGGATTGGGAAACAATGAGCAGTTCTTC
J gene: TRBJ2-1
D gene: NA
clone size: NA
V gene: TRBV6-1

CDR3 protein: CASSFGGGPADTQYF
CDR3 DNA: TGTGCCAGCAGCTTTGGGGGAGGGCCGGCAGATACGCAGTATTTT
J gene: TRBJ2-3
D gene: TRBD2
clone size: NA
V gene: TRBV5-6

CDR3 protein: CASGLRVAGSYNEQFF
CDR3 DNA: TGTGCTAGTGGTCTAAGGGTAGCGGGGTCCTACAATGAGCAGTTCTTC
J gene: TRBJ2-1
D gene: TRBD2
clone size: once
V gene: TRBV12-5

CDR3 protein: CASSLSGDEQFF
CDR3 DNA: TGTGCCAGCAGCTTATCAGGGGATGAGCAGTTCTTC
J gene: TRBJ2-1
D gene: NA
clone size: NA
V gene: TRBV7-9

CDR3 protein: CASSLEGSGTDTQYF
CDR3 DNA: TGCGCCAGCAGCTTGGAAGGCAGCGGCACAGATACGCAGTATTTT
J gene: TRBJ2-3
D gene: NA
clone size: NA
V gene: TRBV5-1

CDR3 protein: CSAIFPGPDRF
CDR3 DNA: TGCAGTGCTATTTTCCCAGGGCCCGATCGCTTT
J gene: TRBJ1-1
D gene: NA
clone size: NA
V gene: TRBV20-1

CDR3 protein: CASSSGRGYNEQYF
CDR3 DNA: TGTGCCAGCAGCTCGGGCAGGGGGTACAACGAGCAGTACTTC
J gene: TRBJ2-7
D gene: TRBD1
clone size: NA
V gene: TRBV5-8

CDR3 protein: CASSLLGREGLGGETQYF
CDR3 DNA: TGCGCCAGCAGCCTTCTCGGGCGGGAGGGCCTTGGGGGAGAGACCCAGTACTTC
J gene: TRBJ2-5
D gene: TRBD2
clone size: once
V gene: TRBV5-1

CDR3 protein: CASSPRPIRTASSYNEQFF
CDR3 DNA: TGTGCCAGCTCACCTCGACCCATTAGGACAGCAAGCTCCTACAATGAGCAGTTCTTC
J gene: TRBJ2-1
D gene: NA
clone size: NA
V gene: TRBV18

CDR3 protein: CASSLEQGLKEKLFF
CDR3 DNA: TGTGCCAGCAGCTTGGAACAGGGTCTAAAGGAAAAACTGTTTTTT
J gene: TRBJ1-4
D gene: NA
clone size: NA
V gene: TRBV5-8

CDR3 protein: CASSPYRGGVNTEAFF
CDR3 DNA: TGTGCCAGCAGCCCCTACAGGGGCGGGGTGAACACTGAAGCTTTCTTT
J gene: TRBJ1-1
D gene: TRBD1
clone size: NA
V gene: TRBV6-6

CDR3 protein: CASSSPWSYGYTF
CDR3 DNA: TGTGCCAGCAGCTCCCCGTGGAGTTACGGCTACACCTTC
J gene: TRBJ1-2
D gene: NA
clone size: NA
V gene: TRBV5-4

CDR3 protein: CAWSVGGYGYTF
CDR3 DNA: TGTGCCTGGAGTGTAGGGGGTTATGGCTACACCTTC
J gene: TRBJ1-2
D gene: NA
clone size: NA
V gene: TRBV30

CDR3 protein: CASWGERGRAKNIQYF
CDR3 DNA: TGTGCCAGCTGGGGGGAAAGGGGCCGAGCCAAAAACATTCAGTACTTC
J gene: TRBJ2-4
D gene: NA
clone size: NA
V gene: TRBV2

CDR3 protein: CASTPNLGLSEKLFF
CDR3 DNA: TGTGCCAGCACCCCCAATCTCGGTTTAAGTGAAAAACTGTTTTTT
J gene: TRBJ1-4
D gene: NA
clone size: NA
V gene: TRBV27

CDR3 protein: CASSFRNSGEQYF
CDR3 DNA: TGTGCCAGCAGCTTCCGGAATTCCGGGGAGCAGTACTTC
J gene: TRBJ2-7
D gene: NA
clone size: NA
V gene: TRBV7-2

CDR3 protein: CASRGPGLANEQFF
CDR3 DNA: TGTGCCAGCAGGGGACCGGGACTAGCGAATGAGCAGTTCTTC
J gene: TRBJ2-1
D gene: TRBD2
clone size: few
V gene: TRBV27

CDR3 protein: CASSLLTGEGYTF
CDR3 DNA: TGTGCCAGCAGCTTATTAACAGGGGAGGGCTACACCTTC
J gene: TRBJ1-2
D gene: TRBD1
clone size: NA
V gene: TRBV7-2

CDR3 protein: CASSSYGNTIYF
CDR3 DNA: TGTGCCAGCAGTTCCTACGGAAACACCATATATTTT
J gene: TRBJ1-3
D gene: NA
clone size: NA
V gene: TRBV12-3/TRBV12-4

CDR3 protein: CATSVAPYNEQFF
CDR3 DNA: TGTGCCACCAGTGTGGCCCCCTACAATGAGCAGTTCTTC
J gene: TRBJ2-1
D gene: NA
clone size: NA
V gene: TRBV24-1

CDR3 protein: CASSVDRVVYGYTF
CDR3 DNA: TGTGCCAGCAGCGTAGACAGGGTTGTCTATGGCTACACCTTC
J gene: TRBJ1-2
D gene: TRBD1
clone size: NA
V gene: TRBV28

CDR3 protein: CASSTQNTEAFF
CDR3 DNA: TGTGCCAGCAGTACTCAGAACACTGAAGCTTTCTTT
J gene: TRBJ1-1
D gene: NA
clone size: NA
V gene: TRBV28

CDR3 protein: CASSSARLPGNEQFF
CDR3 DNA: TGTGCCAGCAGCTCAGCGCGGCTACCGGGAAATGAGCAGTTCTTC
J gene: TRBJ2-1
D gene: NA
clone size: NA
V gene: TRBV5-4

CDR3 protein: CASSQTSGSGGEQFF
CDR3 DNA: TGTGCCAGCAGCCAGACTAGCGGGAGTGGCGGTGAGCAGTTCTTC
J gene: TRBJ2-1
D gene: TRBD2
clone size: NA
V gene: TRBV7-2

CDR3 protein: CASSIAGESYNEQFF
CDR3 DNA: TGTGCCAGCAGCATAGCGGGAGAGTCCTACAATGAGCAGTTCTTC
J gene: TRBJ2-1
D gene: TRBD2
clone size: NA
V gene: TRBV5-8

CDR3 protein: CASSEDGYDAWFSYEQYF
CDR3 DNA: TGTGCCAGCAGTGAAGACGGGTATGACGCCTGGTTTTCCTACGAGCAGTACTTC
J gene: TRBJ2-7
D gene: NA
clone size: few
V gene: TRBV6-1

CDR3 protein: CASSVVPAGVMAEQFF
CDR3 DNA: TGTGCCAGCAGCGTAGTTCCAGCGGGAGTGATGGCTGAGCAGTTCTTC
J gene: TRBJ2-1
D gene: TRBD2
clone size: NA
V gene: TRBV9

CDR3 protein: CASSLIWGVSGNTIYF
CDR3 DNA: TGTGCCAGCAGCTTAATCTGGGGGGTCTCTGGAAACACCATATATTTT
J gene: TRBJ1-3
D gene: NA
clone size: NA
V gene: TRBV7-9

CDR3 protein: CASSLTGRGNTEAFF
CDR3 DNA: TGTGCCAGCAGCCTAACAGGGAGAGGAAACACTGAAGCTTTCTTT
J gene: TRBJ1-1
D gene: NA
clone size: few
V gene: TRBV9

CDR3 protein: CASSLSGTSGYGELFF
CDR3 DNA: TGTGCCAGCAGCTTATCCGGGACTAGCGGATATGGGGAGCTGTTTTTT
J gene: TRBJ2-2
D gene: TRBD2
clone size: NA
V gene: TRBV11-2

CDR3 protein: CAWSVQGTGSENTEAFF
CDR3 DNA: TGTGCCTGGAGTGTACAGGGAACGGGCTCGGAGAACACTGAAGCTTTCTTT
J gene: TRBJ1-1
D gene: NA
clone size: NA
V gene: TRBV30

CDR3 protein: CASSGMGLARYNEQFF
CDR3 DNA: TGTGCCAGCAGCGGCATGGGACTAGCGCGTTACAATGAGCAGTTCTTC
J gene: TRBJ2-1
D gene: TRBD2
clone size: NA
V gene: TRBV5-6

CDR3 protein: CASSLQNYGYTF
CDR3 DNA: TGTGCCAGCAGCTTACAGAACTATGGCTACACCTTC
J gene: TRBJ1-2
D gene: NA
clone size: NA
V gene: TRBV28

CDR3 protein: CSASPREEIEQFF
CDR3 DNA: TGCAGTGCTAGTCCGCGGGAGGAGATAGAGCAGTTCTTC
J gene: TRBJ2-1
D gene: TRBD2
clone size: NA
V gene: TRBV20-1